The TCR beta chain under discussion was sequenced for a study of T cell responses to AZD1222 COVID-19 vaccine. Study at large: Combined were second doses at about 4 or about 12 weeks.

Here immunoSEQ multiplex PCR was the method, and the copy in TCRdb shows in-frame clones only, minus some. Here the sample spans approximately 71,000 clones, about three quarters being singletons. V lost 0 bases and J lost 4, with 13 bases in between. Germline assignment: CDR1 SGDLS and CDR2 YYNGEE. The CDR3 has 15 amino acids. Notes on this clone: Its antigen is still unknown.

Study conclusions and caveats: Clonal diversity may have been underestimated, and the donors were mostly white British, with more females than males. Following two doses of AZD1222, Spike-specific TCR breadth and depth rose. Repertoire samples came only from after the peak T cell response.

The rearrangement uses TRBV9 and TRBJ1-1; D call uncertain. This clonotype originated in an adult in good health. Here the sequenced sample was peripheral blood, taken on day 0 of AZD1222 vaccination. CDR3 in amino acids: CASSVEGIYSTEAFF. CDR3 bases: TGTGCCAGCAGCGTAGAGGGAATTTATAGCACTGAAGCTTTCTTT.